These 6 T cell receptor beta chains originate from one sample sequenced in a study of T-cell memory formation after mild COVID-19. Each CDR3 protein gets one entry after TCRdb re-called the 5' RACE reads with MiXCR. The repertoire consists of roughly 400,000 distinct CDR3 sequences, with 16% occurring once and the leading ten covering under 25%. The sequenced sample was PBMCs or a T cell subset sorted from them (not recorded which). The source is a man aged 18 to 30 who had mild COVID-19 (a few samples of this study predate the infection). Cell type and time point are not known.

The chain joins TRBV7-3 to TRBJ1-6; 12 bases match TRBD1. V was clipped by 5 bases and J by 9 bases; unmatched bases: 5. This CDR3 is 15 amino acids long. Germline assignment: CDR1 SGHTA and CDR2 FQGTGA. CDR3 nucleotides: TGTGCCAGCAGCCTCCGGGACAGGGGGCTTTCACCCCTCCACTTT. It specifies CASSLRDRGLSPLHF.

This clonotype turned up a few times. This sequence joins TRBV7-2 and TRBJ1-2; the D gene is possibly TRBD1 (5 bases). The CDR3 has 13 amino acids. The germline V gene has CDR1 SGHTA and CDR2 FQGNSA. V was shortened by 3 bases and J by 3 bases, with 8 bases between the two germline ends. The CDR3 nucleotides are TGTGCCAGCAGCTTCGCAGGGTACTATGGCTACACCTTC. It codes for CASSFAGYYGYTF.

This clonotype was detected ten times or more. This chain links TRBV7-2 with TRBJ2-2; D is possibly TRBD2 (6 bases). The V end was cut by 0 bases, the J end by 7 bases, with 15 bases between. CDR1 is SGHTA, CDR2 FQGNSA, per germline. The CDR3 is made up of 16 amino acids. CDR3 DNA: TGTGCCAGCAGCTTAGCTCCGTGGCGGGGTAACGGGGAGCTGTTTTTT. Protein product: CASSLAPWRGNGELFF.

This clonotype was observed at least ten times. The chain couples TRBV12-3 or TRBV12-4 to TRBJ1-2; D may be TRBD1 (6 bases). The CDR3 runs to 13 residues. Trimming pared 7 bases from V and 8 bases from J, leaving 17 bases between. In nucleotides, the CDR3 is TGTGCCAGCACCATTACACAGGGCCTGGGCTACACCTTC. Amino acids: CASTITQGLGYTF.

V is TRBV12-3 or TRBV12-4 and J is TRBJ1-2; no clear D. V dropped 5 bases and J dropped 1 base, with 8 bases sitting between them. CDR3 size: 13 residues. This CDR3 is CASSSSVNYGYTF. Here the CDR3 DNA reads TGTGCCAGCAGTAGCTCGGTTAACTATGGCTACACCTTC.

CDR3 loop: CASSQGGEEQFF. Written as DNA, the CDR3 is TGCGCCAGCAGCCAAGGCGGGGAGGAGCAGTTCTTC. The chain employs TRBV4-1 and TRBJ2-1; maybe TRBD2 (6 bases). Germline-derived CDR1 and CDR2 are MGHRA and YSYEKL. Between the trimmed V and J ends, which lost 1 base and 10 bases, there was a span of 8 bases. The CDR3 is made up of 12 amino acids.